Following are 8 T cell receptor beta chains from one sample sequenced in a study of OX40 agonist ivuxolimab in advanced cancers. Libraries were prepared through the immunoSEQ multiplex PCR assay. This immuneACCESS table, as held by TCRdb, lists in-frame sequences with V and J called but not all clones. Of the missing ones, under half trace to an unresolved V gene in checked studies; the others have no known cause. For this sample the table gives fewer than 75,000 clones, of which approximately 89% were detected only once. The ten largest clones take up 2.2% of the sample. This material consisted of CD4+ or CD8+ T cells sorted from blood, taken in a trial of the OX40 agonist ivuxolimab. The receptors stem from an adult with an advanced solid tumor such as melanoma, head and neck, liver or kidney cancer.

The J gene is TRBJ2-7, the V gene TRBV7-2; 15 bases are shared with TRBD2. The V segment lost 5 bases and the J segment 2 bases; nucleotides outside the gene matches: 4. The CDR3 totals 16 residues. Germline V gene sequence: CDR1 SGHTA, CDR2 FQGNSA. The CDR3 bases are TGTGCCAGCAGCACTGGGACTAGCGGGAGGACCTACGAGCAGTACTTC. Translation: CASSTGTSGRTYEQYF.

The CDR3, as DNA: TGTGCCAGCAGCCCCCGTGGGGGCTCATTGGTTGAAAAACTGTTTTTT. Protein product: CASSPRGGSLVEKLFF. V gene TRBV9 combines with J gene TRBJ1-4; TRBD1 might be the D (6 bases). This CDR3 is built from 16 residues. Germline V lookup: CDR1 SGDLS, CDR2 YYNGEE. V lost 4 bases to trimming and J lost 7 bases, with 20 bases between them. The full variable domain, rest sourced from reference TRBV9 and TRBJ1-4, is DSGVTQTPKHLITATGQRVTLRCSPRSGDLSVYWYQQSLDQGLQFLIQYYNGEERAKGNILERFSAQQFPDLHSELNLSSLELGDSALYFCASSPRGGSLVEKLFFGSGTQLSVL.

This chain links TRBV6-5 with TRBJ1-3, with unresolved D. Germline lookup yields CDR1 MNHEY and CDR2 SVGAGI. The V end lost 0 bases, the J end lost 0 bases, and 0 bases lay between the germline ends. The CDR3 loop spans 13 amino acids. CDR3 region: CASSYSSGNTIYF. In nucleotides, the CDR3 is TGTGCCAGCAGTTACTCCTCTGGAAACACCATATATTTT.

V and J are TRBV21-1 and TRBJ2-7; the table names TRBD1, a call not compared with the DNA. TRBV21-1 is deemed a pseudogene. This CDR3 has 15 amino acids. CDR3 region: CASSKAQGRSYEQYF. CDR3 coding DNA: TGTGCCAGCAGCAAAGCCCAGGGTAGGTCCTACGAGCAGTACTTC.

The chain couples TRBV14 to TRBJ2-3; D ambiguous. Germline V gene sequence: CDR1 SGHDN, CDR2 FVKESK. V lost 5 bases and J 4 bases, leaving 10 bases between the germline ends. The CDR3 is made up of 13 amino acids. The DNA of the CDR3 is TGTGCCAGCAGCTTGGAGCCCTCAGATACGCAGTATTTT. Its translation is CASSLEPSDTQYF. The complete variable domain, with remaining parts taken from reference TRBV14 and TRBJ2-3, reads EAGVTQFPSHSVIEKGQTVTLRCDPISGHDNLYWYRRVMGKEIKFLLHFVKESKQDESGMPNNRFLAERTGGTYSTLKVQPAELEDSGVYFCASSLEPSDTQYFGPGTRLTVL.

This chain links TRBV19 with TRBJ2-7, with D perhaps TRBD1 (6 bases). V lost 5 bases and J lost 8, with 13 bases in between. This CDR3 contains 12 residues. Germline V gene sequence: CDR1 LNHDA, CDR2 SQIVND (reference sequence). The CDR3 nucleotides read TGTGCCAGTAGTCCCGGTACAGGGAAGCAGTACTTC. It yields the protein CASSPGTGKQYF.

To note about this clone: The junction departs from germline at one end; a sequencing error may be responsible. The genes are TRBV19 and TRBJ1-5, with 8 bases fitting TRBD1. Germline assignment: CDR1 LNHDA and CDR2 SQIVND (reference sequence). CDR3 length: 17 amino acids. The chain's CDR3 is CASSIELGGQANRPQHF. For the CDR3, the DNA is TGTGCCAGTAGTATCGAACTCGGGGGACAGGCCAATCGGCCCCAGCATTTT.

This chain uses TRBV19 with TRBJ1-5; D remains unclear. CDR1 and CDR2 from the germline V gene are LNHDA and SQIVND (reference sequence). V gave up 9 bases and J gave up 0 bases, with 9 bases separating them. CDR3 length: 13 residues. CDR3 amino acids: CASKQFSNQPQHF. CDR3 DNA sequence: TGTGCCAGCAAACAGTTTAGCAATCAGCCCCAGCATTTT.